This T cell receptor (beta chain) stems from a study of T cell clonality in common variable immunodeficiency. Study-wide results and caveats: What drives increased CVID clonality needs T cell subpopulation sequencing. Compared with controls, CVID subjects had fewer shared TCRbeta clones.

This clone showed up many times. Its specificity is unknown. The read stops 3 residues short of the end of the CDR3; the missing end is completed from the germline J gene. Germline lookup yields CDR1 MGHRA and CDR2 YSYEKL. CDR3 length: 15 residues. The junction had 5 bases not matched to a gene; V was cut back by 4 bases and J by 2 bases. Measured with immunoSEQ multiplex PCR; TCRdb has only the in-frame clones, and not every one. This sample carries some 52,000 clones, none of them present only once. Caucasian heritage predominated among both patients and controls. Sequencing used peripheral blood mononuclear cells. The TCR comes from a person between 18 and 75 years old in good health. V usage is TRBV4-1 and J usage is TRBJ2-7; 10 nucleotides match TRBD1. CDR3 bases read: TGCGCCAGCAGCCTCCGGACAGGGGGTCCCTACGAG. Translating it yields CASSLRTGGPYE. The CDR3 reads in full as CASSLRTGGPYEQYF.